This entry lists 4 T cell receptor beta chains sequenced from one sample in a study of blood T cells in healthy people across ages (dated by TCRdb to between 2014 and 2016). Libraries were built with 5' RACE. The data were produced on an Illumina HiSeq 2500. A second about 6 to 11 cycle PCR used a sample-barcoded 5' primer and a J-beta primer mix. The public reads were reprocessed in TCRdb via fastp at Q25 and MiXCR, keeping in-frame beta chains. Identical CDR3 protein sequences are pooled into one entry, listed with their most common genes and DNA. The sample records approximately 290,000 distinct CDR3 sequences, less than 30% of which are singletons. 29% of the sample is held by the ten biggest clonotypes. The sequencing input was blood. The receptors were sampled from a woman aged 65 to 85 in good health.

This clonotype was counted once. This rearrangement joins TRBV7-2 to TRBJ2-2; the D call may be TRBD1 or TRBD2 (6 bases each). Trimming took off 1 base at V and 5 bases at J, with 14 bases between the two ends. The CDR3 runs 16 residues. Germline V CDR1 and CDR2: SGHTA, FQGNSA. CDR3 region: CASSLVPGAETGELFF. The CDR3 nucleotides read TGTGCCAGCAGCTTAGTTCCGGGGGCGGAAACCGGGGAGCTGTTTTTT.

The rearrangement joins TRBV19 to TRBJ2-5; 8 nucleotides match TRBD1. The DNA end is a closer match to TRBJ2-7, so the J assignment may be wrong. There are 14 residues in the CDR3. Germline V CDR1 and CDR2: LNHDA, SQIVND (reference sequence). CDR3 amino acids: CASSPQGAYGEQYF. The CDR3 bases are TGTGCCAGTAGTCCTCAGGGGGCTTACGGCGAGCAGTACTTC.

CDR3 residues: CSAVLTGNEKLFF. The CDR3 region has the DNA TGCAGTGCCGTCCTGACAGGGAATGAAAAACTGTTTTTT. The chain uses TRBV20-1 and TRBJ1-4; 7 bases align to TRBD1. The CDR3 contains 13 residues. Trimming at V came to 6 bases and at J to 5 bases, leaving 6 bases not matched to a gene. CDR1 and CDR2 from the germline V gene are DFQATT and SNEGSKA (reference sequence).

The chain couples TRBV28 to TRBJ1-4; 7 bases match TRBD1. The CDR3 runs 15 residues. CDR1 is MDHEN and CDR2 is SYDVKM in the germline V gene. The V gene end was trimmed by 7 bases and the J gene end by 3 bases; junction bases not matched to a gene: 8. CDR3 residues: CASTQWGTANEKLFF. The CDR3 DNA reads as TGTGCCAGCACCCAATGGGGGACAGCTAATGAAAAACTGTTTTTT.